This paragraph reports one TCR beta chain. This clonotype was recorded at least ten times. The antigen this receptor binds is unknown. One base away there is no much larger clone; base qualities are not given. Reading from cysteine to phenylalanine, the CDR3 counts 14 amino acids. Of all the DNA, just the CDR3 is kept, 42 bases in frame from base 1. From a lookup of the germline V gene, CDR1 and CDR2 are SGHVS and FQNEAQ. From V the trimming removes 6 bases and from J it removes 7 bases, while the gene matches leave 4 bases of the junction unaccounted for. This entry belongs to a study of T cell repertoires in cytomegalovirus infection (dated by TCRdb to the late 2010s). About the full investigation: Donor HLA type was relevant to the analysis, because carriage of CMV infection together with the matching HLA type was indicated by public TCR beta signatures.

TCRdb lists the instrument as Illumina HiSeq 1500. In TCRdb, the public reads were trimmed at Q25 with fastp and aligned with MiXCR, with productive beta chains retained. Rows with a matching CDR3 protein are joined into one entry that keeps the most common DNA and genes. The sample table holds 150,000 to 200,000 distinct CDR3 sequences, of which about 15% were seen once. Clones ranked in the top ten supply 27% of the sample. Broad study findings and their caveats: In both this cohort and an independent cohort of 352 donors, the cumulative frequency of public TCR beta family members distinguished carriers of CMV infection plus the relevant HLA type. The ex vivo response was dominated by HLA-C-restricted CMV-specific TCR beta clonotypes, which also provided the single most frequent clonotype in two of eight donors.

Input material: PBMCs. This clonotype originated in a human donor in good health (CMV status not recorded). Some clones in this sample may be carry-over from other donors' samples. The chain is encoded by TRBV7-8 joined to TRBJ1-6; TRBD1 fits 9 bases in the junction. The CDR3 corresponds to CASRTQGANSPLHF. The DNA reads as follows: TGTGCCAGCAGAACACAGGGGGCGAATTCACCCCTCCACTTT.